Below, 30 T cell receptor beta chains from the same sample are listed, as sequenced in a study of shared clonotypes between healthy human individuals. Data came from immunoSEQ multiplex PCR; TCRdb stores just in-frame clones and leaves some out. The table lists about 2.4 million clones, roughly 93% of them singletons. Material for sequencing was naive CD4+ T cells from PBMCs. Stated subset: CD45RA+ positively selected. The receptors were sampled from a man younger than 30 in good health. Some clones in this sample may be carry-over from other donors' samples.

As to this clone: Other DNA sequences in the sample encode the same CDR3. The genes are TRBV5-4 and TRBJ1-1; 9 positions agree with TRBD1. The germline V gene has CDR1 SGHNT and CDR2 YYREEE (reference sequence). The CDR3 contains 15 residues. Trimming cost V 4 bases and J 2 bases; bases outside gene matches: 6. The CDR3 DNA reads as TGTGCCAGCAGCACGCCGGGACAGGGTAACACTGAAGCTTTCTTT. This translates into CASSTPGQGNTEAFF.

As for this clone: Other DNA sequences in the sample encode the same CDR3. The chain has TRBV5-1 and TRBJ2-7; D is perhaps TRBD2 (6 bases). CDR1 and CDR2 (germline): SGHRS, YFSETQ. The CDR3 contains 14 residues. The V end was cut by 2 bases, the J end by 1 base, with 10 bases between. This CDR3 is CASSFGTGSYEQYF. The CDR3 nucleotides read TGCGCCAGCAGCTTCGGGACTGGGTCCTACGAGCAGTACTTC. The variable domain in full, with the rest retrieved from reference TRBV5-1 and TRBJ2-7, is KAGVTQTPRYLIKTRGQQVTLSCSPISGHRSVSWYQQTPGQGLQFLFEYFSETQRNKGNFPGRFSGRQFSNSRSEMNVSTLELGDSALYLCASSFGTGSYEQYFGPGTRLTVT.

The CDR3 DNA reads TGTGCCAGCAGCTCCCCCCGTGCGGAGCGGGAGTACGAGCAGTACTTC. This translates into CASSSPRAEREYEQYF. This chain connects TRBV13 to TRBJ2-7, with TRBD2 matching over 8 bases. Per the germline V gene, CDR1 is PRHDT and CDR2 is FYEKMQ (reference sequence). Losses at the gene ends were 4 bases for V and 4 bases for J; bases not matched to a gene: 12. CDR3 length equals 16 residues. The full variable domain, with the rest looked up from reference TRBV13 and TRBJ2-7, is AAGVIQSPRHLIKEKRETATLKCYPIPRHDTVYWYQQGPGQDPQFLISFYEKMQSDKGSIPDRFSAQQFSDYHSELNMSSLELGDSALYFCASSSPRAEREYEQYFGPGTRLTVT.

V usage is TRBV10-3 and J usage is TRBJ2-1; TRBD2 matches 7 bases. The CDR3 spans 14 residues. Trimming at V came to 5 bases and at J to 5 bases, leaving 6 bases not matched to a gene. Looked up from germline, CDR1 is ENHRY and CDR2 is SYGVKD. Here the CDR3 DNA reads TGTGCCATCAGTCTAGCGGTGACAGACAATGAGCAGTTCTTC. This codes for CAISLAVTDNEQFF.

The V call is TRBV4-3, the J call TRBJ1-2; D is undetermined. The germline V and J ends were trimmed by 0 bases and 8 bases, with 10 bases remaining between them. Looked up from germline, CDR1 is LGHNA and CDR2 is YSLEER. There are 13 residues in the CDR3. For the CDR3, the DNA is TGCGCCAGCAGCCAAGATAGGTTCGGGGGCTACACCTTC. Amino acid sequence: CASSQDRFGGYTF.

The chain recombines TRBV18 with TRBJ1-5; D is unresolved. In germline, CDR1 is KGHSH, CDR2 LQKENI. V gave up 2 bases and J gave up 0 bases, with 8 bases separating them. The CDR3 runs to 15 residues. The CDR3 DNA follows: TGTGCCAGCTCACCAATACGGGTTAGCAATCAGCCCCAGCATTTT. It encodes CASSPIRVSNQPQHF.

Points on this clone: Other DNA variants within this sample encode the same CDR3. The genes are TRBV6-5 and TRBJ2-7; D is uncertain. Trimming pared 4 bases from V and 3 bases from J, leaving 4 bases between. CDR1 and CDR2 from the germline V gene are MNHEY and SVGAGI. The length of the CDR3 is 11 residues. The CDR3: CASSSLYEQYF. The CDR3 bases are TGTGCCAGCAGTTCCCTCTACGAGCAGTACTTC.

The rearrangement links TRBV5-4 to TRBJ2-5, with 7 bases identical to TRBD1. The end of the DNA aligns better with TRBJ2-7, so the J call may be wrong. The germline gives CDR1 SGHNT, CDR2 YYREEE (reference sequence). The CDR3 contains 14 residues. The CDR3 here is CASSLGDSSYEQYF. The CDR3 coding sequence is TGTGCCAGCAGCTTGGGGGACAGCTCCTACGAGCAGTACTTC.

The rearrangement uses TRBV5-1 and TRBJ2-5; D is possibly TRBD1 (5 bases). This CDR3 has 13 amino acids. Trimming stripped 4 bases from V and 5 bases from J, with 12 bases between. CDR1 is SGHRS and CDR2 is YFSETQ in the germline V gene. The CDR3 DNA reads TGCGCCAGCAGCAGGGGTTCCGATGAGACCCAGTACTTC. This gives the protein CASSRGSDETQYF.

The chain is built from TRBV28 and TRBJ2-2; D is ambiguous. V was clipped by 1 base and J by 6 bases, with 6 bases between them. This CDR3 comprises 13 residues. Germline lookup yields CDR1 MDHEN and CDR2 SYDVKM. The CDR3 reads CASSLYGAGELFF. Written as DNA, the CDR3 is TGTGCCAGCAGTTTATATGGGGCCGGGGAGCTGTTTTTT. The entire variable domain, with the rest obtained from reference TRBV28 and TRBJ2-2, is as follows: DVKVTQSSRYLVKRTGEKVFLECVQDMDHENMFWYRQDPGLGLRLIYFSYDVKMKEKGDIPEGYSVSREKKERFSLILESASTNQTSMYLCASSLYGAGELFFGEGSRLTVL.

This clone occurred a few times. This sample also contains other DNA sequences that code for the same CDR3. J is TRBJ2-5 and V is TRBV5-1; 7 bases agree with TRBD1. The V and J ends lost 3 bases and 1 base, in that order; junction bases with no gene match: 3. CDR3 length: 14 amino acids. Looked up from germline, CDR1 is SGHRS and CDR2 is YFSETQ. This CDR3 is CASSSGQSQETQYF. As DNA, the CDR3 is TGCGCCAGCAGCTCGGGACAGTCCCAAGAGACCCAGTACTTC.

The chain employs TRBV6-6 and TRBJ1-3; D may be TRBD1 (5 bases). The germline V gene has CDR1 MNHNY and CDR2 SVGAGI (reference sequence). Trimming stripped 2 bases from V and 4 bases from J, with 9 bases between. The CDR3 length is 14 residues. The CDR3 bases are TGTGCCAGCAGTTACCCACAGGCAGGAAACACCATATATTTT. Its protein product is CASSYPQAGNTIYF.

The V call is TRBV6-1, the J call TRBJ1-6; the match to TRBD1 covers 9 bases. This CDR3 contains 18 residues. J gave up 6 bases and V 0 bases, and 9 bases lay outside the gene matches. Germline V gene lookup returns CDR1 MNHNS and CDR2 SASEGT. The CDR3, as DNA: TGTGCCAGCAGTGAAGCTCCTACAGGGGGCGCAAGTAATTCACCCCTCCACTTT. The encoded protein is CASSEAPTGGASNSPLHF.

The chain combines TRBV29-1 with TRBJ1-1; 9 bases align to TRBD1. Trimming cost V 5 bases and J 0 bases; bases outside gene matches: 13. Germline loops: CDR1 SQVTM, CDR2 ANQGSEA. This CDR3 has 17 residues. For the CDR3, the DNA is TGCAGCGTTAAAACCGGGACAGGGCTGAACCTGAACACTGAAGCTTTCTTT. Amino acid sequence: CSVKTGTGLNLNTEAFF.

V is TRBV6-5 and J is TRBJ2-5; D ambiguous. V shed 4 bases and J shed 2 bases, with 14 bases lying between them. This CDR3 has 15 residues. In germline, CDR1 is MNHEY, CDR2 SVGAGI. CDR3 nucleotide sequence: TGTGCCAGCAGTTCTACACCCAGGATTCAAGAGACCCAGTACTTC. Translated, it gives CASSSTPRIQETQYF.

This chain uses TRBV6-1 with TRBJ1-5; no clear D. The V gene's germline CDR1 is MNHNS and CDR2 SASEGT. V shed 11 bases and J shed 0 bases, with 14 bases lying between them. The CDR3 runs to 14 residues. This chain's CDR3 is CAHSPTSSNQPQHF. The CDR3 region has the DNA TGTGCCCACTCCCCGACATCTAGCAATCAGCCCCAGCATTTT.

The chain employs TRBV15 and TRBJ2-7; D remains unclear. The CDR3 has 12 amino acids. V was cut by 6 bases and J by 6 bases, with 12 bases left in between. Germline V gene sequence: CDR1 LNHNV, CDR2 YYDKDF (reference sequence). Here the CDR3 reads CATSLDFLEQYF. In DNA form, the CDR3 reads TGTGCCACCAGTTTAGATTTTCTCGAGCAGTACTTC.

V is TRBV5-1 and J is TRBJ2-1, with TRBD2 matching over 10 bases. V lost 1 base, J lost 0 bases, and 4 bases stayed unmatched. The germline CDR1 and CDR2 sequences are SGHRS and YFSETQ. This CDR3 is 17 amino acids long. CDR3 sequence: CASSLTSGASSYNEQFF. The CDR3 bases are TGCGCCAGCAGCTTGACTAGCGGGGCTTCCTCCTACAATGAGCAGTTCTTC.

The CDR3: CASSEGGSYNEQFF. CDR3 nucleotides: TGTGCCAGCAGCGAGGGTGGCTCCTACAATGAGCAGTTCTTC. V and J are TRBV11-3 and TRBJ2-1, with D possibly matching TRBD2 (5 bases). Germline V lookup: CDR1 SGHNT, CDR2 YENEEA. V was pared by 5 bases and J by 0 bases, with 8 bases between. The CDR3 contains 14 residues.

The V call is TRBV6-1, the J call TRBJ1-2; 10 bases are a match to TRBD1. This CDR3 region has 15 residues. Germline V gives CDR1 MNHNS, CDR2 SASEGT. V lost 6 bases to trimming and J lost 4 bases; unmatched junction nucleotides: 8. The CDR3 DNA reads TGTGCCAGCAGGGTAGGACAGGGGGATGTCTATGGCTACACCTTC. It specifies CASRVGQGDVYGYTF.

The rearrangement uses TRBV7-2 and TRBJ1-5; 8 positions agree with TRBD1. The CDR3 has 14 amino acids. V was clipped by 0 bases and J by 7 bases; unmatched bases: 2. The germline CDR1 and CDR2 sequences are SGHTA and FQGNSA. The CDR3 loop is CASSLATGDQPQHF. The CDR3, as DNA: TGTGCCAGCAGCTTAGCGACAGGGGACCAGCCCCAGCATTTT.

As concerns this clone: This sample also contains other DNA sequences that code for the same CDR3. This chain links TRBV5-1 with TRBJ2-1, with TRBD2 identical over 8 bases. The CDR3 has 14 amino acids. Per germline, CDR1 SGHRS and CDR2 YFSETQ. After removal of 4 bases from V and 7 bases from J, the junction contained 7 bases not matched to a gene. The CDR3 protein is CASSPGSSGNEQFF. In nucleotides, the CDR3 is TGCGCCAGCAGCCCCGGGTCTAGCGGGAATGAGCAGTTCTTC.

The chain links TRBV19 to TRBJ2-3; the match to TRBD1 covers 8 bases. From germline, CDR1 is LNHDA and CDR2 SQIVND (reference sequence). With 6 bases clipped from V and 2 bases from J, the junction kept 10 bases outside the gene matches. The CDR3 runs 16 residues. CDR3 nucleotide sequence: TGTGCCAGTAGCCTCCAAACAGGGGGAAACACAGATACGCAGTATTTT. Amino acid sequence: CASSLQTGGNTDTQYF.

The chain joins TRBV5-1 to TRBJ2-6, with D possibly TRBD1 on 5 matching bases. This CDR3 contains 19 residues. Per the germline V gene, CDR1 is SGHRS and CDR2 is YFSETQ. V was clipped by 1 base and J by 0 bases, with 17 bases between them. In DNA, the CDR3 is TGCGCCAGCAGCTTGCTTCGCCAGGGTAGTGACTCTGGGGCCAACGTCCTGACTTTC. Encoded protein: CASSLLRQGSDSGANVLTF.

This clone has only a few counts. This sequence joins TRBV19 and TRBJ1-5; D call uncertain. Germline loops: CDR1 LNHDA, CDR2 SQIVND (reference sequence). This CDR3 is 14 amino acids long. V lost 8 bases and J 0 bases, leaving 11 bases between the germline ends. The CDR3 bases are TGTGCCAGTGCGGTTTTCAATAGCAATCAGCCCCAGCATTTT. This encodes CASAVFNSNQPQHF.

The chain employs TRBV5-4 and TRBJ2-7; D remains unclear. The CDR3 contains 12 residues. Looked up from germline, CDR1 is SGHNT and CDR2 is YYREEE (reference sequence). The V and J ends lost 5 bases and 3 bases respectively, with 9 bases between them. CDR3 in amino acids: CASRGQDYEQYF. The CDR3 nucleotides read TGTGCCAGCAGAGGGCAGGACTACGAGCAGTACTTC. Looking up the rest from reference TRBV5-4 and TRBJ2-7 gives the full variable domain: ETGVTQSPTHLIKTRGQQVTLRCSSQSGHNTVSWYQQALGQGPQFIFQYYREEENGRGNFPPRFSGLQFPNYSSELNVNALELDDSALYLCASRGQDYEQYFGPGTRLTVT.

The J gene is TRBJ2-1, the V gene TRBV6-4, with TRBD2 matching 7 bases. CDR3 length equals 16 residues. In germline, CDR1 is MRHNA, CDR2 SNTAGT. The V gene end was trimmed by 6 bases and the J gene end by 8 bases; junction bases not matched to a gene: 16. This chain's CDR3 is CASRTRDGAGEYEQFF. In DNA, the CDR3 is TGTGCCAGCAGGACCCGGGACGGCGCGGGAGAGTATGAGCAGTTCTTC.

This clone came up once. V usage is TRBV7-3 and J usage is TRBJ2-7; D is perhaps TRBD1 (5 bases). CDR1 is SGHTA, CDR2 FQGTGA, per germline. The CDR3 runs to 13 residues. Trimming took 5 bases from V and 5 from J, leaving 13 bases between them. CDR3 amino acids: CASSQGSAHEQYF. CDR3 in DNA: TGTGCCAGCAGCCAGGGATCGGCGCACGAGCAGTACTTC.

This chain connects TRBV2 to TRBJ2-5; D is unclear. The length of the CDR3 is 12 residues. The ends were cut back, 6 bases at V and 6 bases at J, with 11 bases in the middle. The germline V gene has CDR1 SNHLY and CDR2 FYNNEI. The CDR3 DNA follows: TGTGCCAGCAGGAATGAACGGCAGACCCAGTACTTC. Its protein product is CASRNERQTQYF.

The genes are TRBV4-1 and TRBJ2-6, with TRBD1 as a possible D gene (5 bases). V was trimmed by 5 bases and J by 4 bases, leaving 6 bases between them. CDR1 is MGHRA and CDR2 is YSYEKL in the germline V gene. The CDR3 covers 13 residues. In DNA form, the CDR3 reads TGCGCCAGCAGCAGGACAGGGGCCAACGTCCTGACTTTC. Translation: CASSRTGANVLTF.